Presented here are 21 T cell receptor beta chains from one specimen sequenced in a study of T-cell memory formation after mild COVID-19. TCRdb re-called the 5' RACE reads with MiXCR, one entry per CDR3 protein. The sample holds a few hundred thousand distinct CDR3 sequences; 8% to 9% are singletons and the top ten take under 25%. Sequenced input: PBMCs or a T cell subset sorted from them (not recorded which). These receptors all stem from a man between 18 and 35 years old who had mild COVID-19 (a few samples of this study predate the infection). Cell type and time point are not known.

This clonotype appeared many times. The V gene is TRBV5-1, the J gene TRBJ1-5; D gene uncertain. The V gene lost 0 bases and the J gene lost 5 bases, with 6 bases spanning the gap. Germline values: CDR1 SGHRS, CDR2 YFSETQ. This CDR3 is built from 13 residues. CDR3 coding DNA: TGCGCCAGCAGCTTGGACTTCGATCAGCCCCAGCATTTT. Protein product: CASSLDFDQPQHF.

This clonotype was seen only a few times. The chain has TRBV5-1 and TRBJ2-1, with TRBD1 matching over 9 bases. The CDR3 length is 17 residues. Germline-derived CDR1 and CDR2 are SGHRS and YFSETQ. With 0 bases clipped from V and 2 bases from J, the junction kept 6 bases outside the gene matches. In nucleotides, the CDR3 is TGCGCCAGCAGCTTGGGGGTGCGGACAGGGGCCTACAATGAGCAGTTCTTC. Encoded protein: CASSLGVRTGAYNEQFF.

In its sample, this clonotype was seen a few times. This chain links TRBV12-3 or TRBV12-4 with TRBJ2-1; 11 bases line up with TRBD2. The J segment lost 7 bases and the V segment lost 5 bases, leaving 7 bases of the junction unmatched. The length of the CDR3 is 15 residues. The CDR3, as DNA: TGTGCCAGCAGTCCGACTAGCGGGGAGTTTAATGAGCAGTTCTTC. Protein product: CASSPTSGEFNEQFF.

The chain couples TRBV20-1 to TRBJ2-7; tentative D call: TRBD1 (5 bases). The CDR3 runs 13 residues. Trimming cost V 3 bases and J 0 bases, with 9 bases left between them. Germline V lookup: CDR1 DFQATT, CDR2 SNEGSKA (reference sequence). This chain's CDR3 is CSARGQVSYEQYV. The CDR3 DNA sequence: TGCAGTGCTAGGGGGCAGGTCTCCTACGAGCAGTACGTC.

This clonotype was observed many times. Here the CDR3 reads CASSYPGRSDTQYF. In nucleotides, the CDR3 is TGTGCCAGCAGCTATCCAGGGAGGTCAGATACGCAGTATTTT. The chain is built from TRBV7-2 and TRBJ2-3; weak D call: TRBD2 (6 bases). The CDR3 consists of 14 residues. The V gene's germline CDR1 is SGHTA and CDR2 FQGNSA. Trimming stripped 4 bases from V and 4 bases from J, with 12 bases between.

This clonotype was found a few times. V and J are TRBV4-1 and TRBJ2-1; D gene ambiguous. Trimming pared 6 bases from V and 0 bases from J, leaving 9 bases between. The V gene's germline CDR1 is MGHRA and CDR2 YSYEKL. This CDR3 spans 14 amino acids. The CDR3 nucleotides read TGCGCCAGCAGGGTAACCCTCTCCTACAATGAGCAGTTCTTC. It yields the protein CASRVTLSYNEQFF.

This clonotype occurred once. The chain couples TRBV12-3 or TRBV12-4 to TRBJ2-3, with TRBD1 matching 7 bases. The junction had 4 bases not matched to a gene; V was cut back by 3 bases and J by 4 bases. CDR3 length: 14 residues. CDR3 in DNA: TGTGCCAGCAGTTTGACAGGGCGGGCAGATACGCAGTATTTT. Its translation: CASSLTGRADTQYF.

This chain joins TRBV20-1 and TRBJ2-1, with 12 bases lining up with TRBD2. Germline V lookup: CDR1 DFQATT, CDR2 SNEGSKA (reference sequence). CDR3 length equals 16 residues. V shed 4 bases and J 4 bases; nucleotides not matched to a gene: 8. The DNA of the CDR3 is TGCAGTGCTATCGGGGCTAGCGGGGGGGAATACAATGAGCAGTTCTTC. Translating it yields CSAIGASGGEYNEQFF.

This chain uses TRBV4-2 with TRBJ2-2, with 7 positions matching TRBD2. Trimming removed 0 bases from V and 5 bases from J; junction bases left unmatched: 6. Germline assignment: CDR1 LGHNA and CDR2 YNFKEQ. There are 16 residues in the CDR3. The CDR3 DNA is TGTGCCAGCAGCCAAGATTGGCGGGGGAATACCGGGGAGCTGTTTTTT. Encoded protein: CASSQDWRGNTGELFF.

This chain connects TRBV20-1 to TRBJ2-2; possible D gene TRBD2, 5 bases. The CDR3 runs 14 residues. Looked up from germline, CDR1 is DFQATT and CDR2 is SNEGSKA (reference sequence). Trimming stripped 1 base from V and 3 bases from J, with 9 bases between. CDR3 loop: CSARVFGDTGELFF. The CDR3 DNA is TGCAGTGCTAGAGTATTCGGGGACACCGGGGAGCTGTTTTTT.

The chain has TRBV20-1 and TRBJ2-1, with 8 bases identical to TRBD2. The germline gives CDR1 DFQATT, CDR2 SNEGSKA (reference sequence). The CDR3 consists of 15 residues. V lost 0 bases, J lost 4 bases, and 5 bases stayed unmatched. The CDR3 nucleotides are TGCAGTGCTAGAGATACGGGCGGGAGGTACAATGAGCAGTTCTTC. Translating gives CSARDTGGRYNEQFF.

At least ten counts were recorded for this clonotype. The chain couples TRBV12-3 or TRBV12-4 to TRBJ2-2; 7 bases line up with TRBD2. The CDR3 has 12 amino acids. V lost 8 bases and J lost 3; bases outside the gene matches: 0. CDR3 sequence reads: CASGGDTGELFF. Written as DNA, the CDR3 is TGTGCCAGCGGGGGGGACACCGGGGAGCTGTTTTTT.

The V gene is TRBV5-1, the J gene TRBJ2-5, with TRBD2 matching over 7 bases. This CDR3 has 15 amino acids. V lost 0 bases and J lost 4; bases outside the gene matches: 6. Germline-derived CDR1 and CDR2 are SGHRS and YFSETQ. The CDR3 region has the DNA TGCGCCAGCAGCTTGGCCGGCAGGGAGGGAGAGACCCAGTACTTC. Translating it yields CASSLAGREGETQYF. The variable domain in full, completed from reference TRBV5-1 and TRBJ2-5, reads KAGVTQTPRYLIKTRGQQVTLSCSPISGHRSVSWYQQTPGQGLQFLFEYFSETQRNKGNFPGRFSGRQFSNSRSEMNVSTLELGDSALYLCASSLAGREGETQYFGPGTRLLVL.

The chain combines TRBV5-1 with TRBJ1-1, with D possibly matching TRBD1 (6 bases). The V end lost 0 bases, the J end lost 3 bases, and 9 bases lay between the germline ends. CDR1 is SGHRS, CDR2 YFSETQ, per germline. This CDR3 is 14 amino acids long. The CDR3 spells CASSLDRAYTEAFF. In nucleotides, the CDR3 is TGCGCCAGCAGCTTGGACAGGGCGTACACTGAAGCTTTCTTT.

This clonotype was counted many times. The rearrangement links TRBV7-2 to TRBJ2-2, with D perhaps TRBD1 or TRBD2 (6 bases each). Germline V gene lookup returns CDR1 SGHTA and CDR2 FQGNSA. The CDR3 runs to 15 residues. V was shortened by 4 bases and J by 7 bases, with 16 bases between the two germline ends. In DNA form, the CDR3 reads TGTGCCAGCAGCTCCTTAGGAGGGGGTTACGGGGAGCTGTTTTTT. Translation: CASSSLGGGYGELFF.

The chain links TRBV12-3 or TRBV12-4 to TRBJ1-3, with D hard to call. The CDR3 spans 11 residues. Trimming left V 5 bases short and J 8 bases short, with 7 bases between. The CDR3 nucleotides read TGTGCCAGCAGTGGCCCACACACCATATATTTT. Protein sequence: CASSGPHTIYF.

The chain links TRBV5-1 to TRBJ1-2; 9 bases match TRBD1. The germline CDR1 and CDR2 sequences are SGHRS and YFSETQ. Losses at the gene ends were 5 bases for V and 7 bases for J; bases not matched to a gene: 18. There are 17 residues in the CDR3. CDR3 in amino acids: CASSGITGTGYSGGYTF. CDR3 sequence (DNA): TGCGCCAGCAGTGGAATCACCGGGACAGGGTATTCCGGTGGCTACACCTTC.

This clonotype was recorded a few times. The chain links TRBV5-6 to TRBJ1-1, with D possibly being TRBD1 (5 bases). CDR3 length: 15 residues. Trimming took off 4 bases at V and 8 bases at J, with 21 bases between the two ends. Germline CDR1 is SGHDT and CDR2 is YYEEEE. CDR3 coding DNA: TGTGCCAGCAGCCGGGGGGGAGGTAGGGGCTTAGAAGCTTTCTTT. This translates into CASSRGGGRGLEAFF.

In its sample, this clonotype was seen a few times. For the CDR3, the DNA is TGTGCCAGCAGTTACGACAGAAGGACGCAGTATTTT. Amino acids: CASSYDRRTQYF. V usage is TRBV6-6 and J usage is TRBJ2-3; D may be TRBD1 (5 bases). V was cut by 2 bases and J by 9 bases, with 9 bases left in between. The CDR3 length is 12 residues. Germline V gene sequence: CDR1 MNHNY, CDR2 SVGAGI (reference sequence).

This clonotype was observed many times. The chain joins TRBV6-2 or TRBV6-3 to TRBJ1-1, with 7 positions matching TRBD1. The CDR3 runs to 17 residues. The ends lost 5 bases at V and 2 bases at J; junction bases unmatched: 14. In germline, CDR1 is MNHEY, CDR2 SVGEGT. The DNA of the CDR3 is TGTGCCAGCAGTATCCGACCACAGGGGTCTATTAACACTGAAGCTTTCTTT. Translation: CASSIRPQGSINTEAFF.

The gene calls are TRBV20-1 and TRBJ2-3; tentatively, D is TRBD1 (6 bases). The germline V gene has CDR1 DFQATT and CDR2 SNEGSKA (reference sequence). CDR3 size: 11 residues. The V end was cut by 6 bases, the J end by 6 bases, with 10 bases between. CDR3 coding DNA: TGCAGTGCCCTGACAGGTGATACGCAGTATTTT. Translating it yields CSALTGDTQYF.